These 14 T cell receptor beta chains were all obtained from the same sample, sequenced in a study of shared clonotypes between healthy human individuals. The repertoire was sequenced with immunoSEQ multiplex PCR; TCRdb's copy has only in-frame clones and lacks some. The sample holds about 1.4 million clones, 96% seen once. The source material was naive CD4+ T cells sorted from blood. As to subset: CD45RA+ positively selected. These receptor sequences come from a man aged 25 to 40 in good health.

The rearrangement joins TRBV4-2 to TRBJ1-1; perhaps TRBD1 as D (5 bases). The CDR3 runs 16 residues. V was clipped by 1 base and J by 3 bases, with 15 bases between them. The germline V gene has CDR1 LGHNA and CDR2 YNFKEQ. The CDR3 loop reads CASSQGRGGRDTEAFF. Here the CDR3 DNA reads TGTGCCAGCAGCCAAGGCCGGGGGGGACGGGACACTGAAGCTTTCTTT.

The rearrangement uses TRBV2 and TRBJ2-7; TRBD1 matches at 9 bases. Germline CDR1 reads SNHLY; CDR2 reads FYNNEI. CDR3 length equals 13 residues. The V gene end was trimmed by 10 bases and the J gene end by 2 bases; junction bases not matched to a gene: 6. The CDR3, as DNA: TGTGCCATCGACCGGGACAGGGCCTACGAGCAGTACTTC. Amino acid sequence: CAIDRDRAYEQYF.

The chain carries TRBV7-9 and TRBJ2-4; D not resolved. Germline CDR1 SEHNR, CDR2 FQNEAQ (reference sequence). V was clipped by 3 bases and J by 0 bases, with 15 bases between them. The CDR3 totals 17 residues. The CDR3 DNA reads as TGTGCCAGCAGCTTTGGTTCCGGAGAACTAGCCAAAAACATTCAGTACTTC. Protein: CASSFGSGELAKNIQYF.

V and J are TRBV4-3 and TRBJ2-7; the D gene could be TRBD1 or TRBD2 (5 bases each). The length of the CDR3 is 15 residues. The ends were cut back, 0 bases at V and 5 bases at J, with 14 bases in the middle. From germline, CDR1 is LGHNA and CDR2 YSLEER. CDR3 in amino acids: CASSQDGASSDEQYF. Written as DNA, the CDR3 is TGCGCCAGCAGCCAAGATGGGGCTAGCAGCGACGAGCAGTACTTC.

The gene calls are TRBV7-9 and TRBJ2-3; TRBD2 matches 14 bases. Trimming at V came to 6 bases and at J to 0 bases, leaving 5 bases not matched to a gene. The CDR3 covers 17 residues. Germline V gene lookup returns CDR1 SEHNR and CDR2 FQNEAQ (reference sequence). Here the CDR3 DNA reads TGTGCCAGCAGGCCTAGACTAGCGGGAGGGAGCACAGATACGCAGTATTTT. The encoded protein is CASRPRLAGGSTDTQYF. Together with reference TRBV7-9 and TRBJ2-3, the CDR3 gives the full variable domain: DTGVSQNPRHKITKRGQNVTFRCDPISEHNRLYWYRQTLGQGPEFLTYFQNEAQLEKSRLLSDRFSAERPKGSFSTLEIQRTEQGDSAMYLCASRPRLAGGSTDTQYFGPGTRLTVL.

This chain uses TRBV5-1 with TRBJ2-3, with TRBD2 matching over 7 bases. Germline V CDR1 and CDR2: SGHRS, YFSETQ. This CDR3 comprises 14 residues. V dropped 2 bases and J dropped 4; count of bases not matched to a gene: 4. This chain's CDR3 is CASSLAGRSDTQYF. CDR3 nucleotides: TGCGCCAGCAGCTTAGCGGGACGGTCAGATACGCAGTATTTT.

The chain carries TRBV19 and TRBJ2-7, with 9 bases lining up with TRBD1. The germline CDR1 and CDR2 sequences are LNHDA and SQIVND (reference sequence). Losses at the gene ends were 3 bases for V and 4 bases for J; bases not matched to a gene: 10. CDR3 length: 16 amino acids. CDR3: CASSIGPDRGWYEQYF. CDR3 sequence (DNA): TGTGCCAGTAGTATCGGGCCGGACAGGGGATGGTACGAGCAGTACTTC.

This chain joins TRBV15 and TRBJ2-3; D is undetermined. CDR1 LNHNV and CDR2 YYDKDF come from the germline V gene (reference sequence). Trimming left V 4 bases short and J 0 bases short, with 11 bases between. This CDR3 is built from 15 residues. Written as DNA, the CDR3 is TGTGCCACCAGCACTAGTTTCTCTAGCACAGATACGCAGTATTTT. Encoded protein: CATSTSFSSTDTQYF.

The CDR3 reads CASSTPPQGRSYEQYF. CDR3 sequence (DNA): TGCGCCAGCAGCACCCCCCCACAGGGGCGATCCTACGAGCAGTACTTC. The chain links TRBV4-1 to TRBJ2-7; 7 bases fit TRBD1. Germline V gene sequence: CDR1 MGHRA, CDR2 YSYEKL. This CDR3 is 16 amino acids long. V lost 5 bases and J lost 1; bases outside the gene matches: 11.

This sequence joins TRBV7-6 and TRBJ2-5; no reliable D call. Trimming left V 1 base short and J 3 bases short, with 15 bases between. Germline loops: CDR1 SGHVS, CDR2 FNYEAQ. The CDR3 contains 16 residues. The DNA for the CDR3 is TGTGCCAGCAGCTTAGGGGTAGCCTGGGGAAAAGAGACCCAGTACTTC. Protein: CASSLGVAWGKETQYF. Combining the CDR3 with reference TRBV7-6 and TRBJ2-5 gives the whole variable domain GAGVSQSPRYKVTKRGQDVALRCDPISGHVSLYWYRQALGQGPEFLTYFNYEAQQDKSGLPNDRFSAERPEGSISTLTIQRTEQRDSAMYRCASSLGVAWGKETQYFGPGTRLLVL.

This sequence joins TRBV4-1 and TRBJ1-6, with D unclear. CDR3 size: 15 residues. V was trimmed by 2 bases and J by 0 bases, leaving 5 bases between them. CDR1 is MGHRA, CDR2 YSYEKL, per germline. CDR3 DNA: TGCGCCAGCAGCCAATTAAGCTCCTATAATTCACCCCTCCACTTT. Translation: CASSQLSSYNSPLHF.

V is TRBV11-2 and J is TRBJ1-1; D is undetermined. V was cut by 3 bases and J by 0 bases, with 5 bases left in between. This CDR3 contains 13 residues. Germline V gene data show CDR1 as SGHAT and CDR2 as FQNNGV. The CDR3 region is CASSFWMNTEAFF. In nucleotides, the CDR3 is TGTGCCAGCAGCTTTTGGATGAACACTGAAGCTTTCTTT.

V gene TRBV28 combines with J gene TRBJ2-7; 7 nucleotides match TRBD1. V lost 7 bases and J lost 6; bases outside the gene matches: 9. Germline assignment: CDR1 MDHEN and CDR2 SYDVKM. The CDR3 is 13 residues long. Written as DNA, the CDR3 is TGTGCCAGCAATCGGGACAGAAGGTTCGAGCAGTACTTC. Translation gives CASNRDRRFEQYF.

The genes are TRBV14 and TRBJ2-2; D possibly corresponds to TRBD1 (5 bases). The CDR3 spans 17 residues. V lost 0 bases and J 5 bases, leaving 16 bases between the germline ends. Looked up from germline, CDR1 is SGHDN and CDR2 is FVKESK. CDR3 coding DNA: TGTGCCAGCAGCCAAGATACGGGCAGGGTTGGTACCGGGGAGCTGTTTTTT. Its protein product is CASSQDTGRVGTGELFF.